Listed here is a single T cell receptor beta chain. The specificity of this receptor is unknown. Base qualities are not at hand, and no much larger clone is one base apart. TCRbeta CDR3 regions were amplified from genomic DNA by means of the immunoSEQ Assay, a bias-controlled multiplex PCR. In the paper's pipeline: The number of nucleated cells in each sample was estimated from the amplification of reference gene primers within the assay. To quantify the absolute abundance of each unique TCRbeta CDR3 rearrangement, sequence reads were collapsed and filtered. Productive Simpson clonality was computed per sample as the square root of Simpson's diversity index over productive rearrangements. TCRdb stores this immuneACCESS table with in-frame sequences only. Part of the clones is absent; in the studies checked, under half of the shortfall reflects unresolved V genes, and no reason is known for the rest. That table supplies the V and J calls and clone size; D and trimming were determined from the DNA. This sample holds under 200,000 clones; about 86% were observed only once. The ten most abundant clones make up over 9% of the sample.

This record belongs to a study of blood T cell repertoires in COVID-19 (dated by TCRdb to the early 2020s). Study-level background: Samples covering the acute and convalescent phases of COVID-19 were provided by collaborators in the United States, Italy and Spain. The material from the prospective study consisted of cDNA or gDNA derived from T cells, B-cell-depleted T cells, or PBMCs. The dataset comprised deeply sampled blood TCRbeta repertoires from subjects exposed to, actively infected with, or recovered from COVID-19. The repertoires were released in a freely available public database meant as a resource for research on the immune response to SARS-CoV-2. The samples were drawn from the first 160 participants of the ongoing ImmuneRACE study and from some 1,300 subjects provided by 6 global collaborators. A de-identified subject ID, COVID-19 status, age in years and sex were almost always included in the sample metadata. Where available, HLA class I and class II types were obtained from metadata supplied by the sample provider rather than from assay-based typing.

One collaborating source in Seattle enrolled patients while the patients were actively infected and followed the patients over time throughout the course of disease. Collaborating institutions collected whole blood in K2EDTA tubes following their own protocols. For TCRbeta analysis, collaborators shipped samples in one of three forms: frozen whole blood, isolated PBMCs, or DNA extracted from either of those sample types. From a lookup of the germline V gene (reference sequence), CDR1 and CDR2 are LGHDT and YNNKEL. Trimming takes 2 bases from V and 5 bases from J, and the germline ends sit 13 bases apart. The CDR3 sequence holds 14 residues, the cysteine and phenylalanine included. Only the CDR3 portion is preserved as DNA: 42 bases, with reading frame beginning at the first base. Findings and caveats that apply to the study as a whole: Clinical and demographic metadata were provided uncurated, with the amount varying by source and participant.

The sequence came from a woman aged 70-85 years with COVID-19, enrolled during active disease. Recombination joined TRBV3-1 (or the pseudogene TRBV3-2) with TRBJ2-7; TRBD1 might be the D gene, on 6 matching bases. Sequenced: peripheral blood. The sequenced DNA is TGTGCCAGCAGCCAACAGGGGTACGGCAACGAGCAGTACTTC. It encodes CASSQQGYGNEQYF.